This entry concerns a single T cell receptor beta chain. This sample stems from a study of blood T cell repertoires in COVID-19. Original methodology: For nucleated cells, counts were estimated from reference gene primer amplification. TCRdb's table, derived via immunoSEQ multiplex PCR, lists solely in-frame clones and lacks some. V and J calls and clone size are copied from that table; D and trimming were computed from the DNA. Among about 230,000 clones listed, roughly 90% were seen once. The CDR3 spans 14 residues. Germline V gene sequence: CDR1 SNHLY, CDR2 FYNNEI. Trimming at V came to 6 bases and at J to 0 bases, leaving 4 bases not matched to a gene.

The sequence was collected from a woman aged 55-69 years with acute or convalescent COVID-19. Material for sequencing was peripheral blood. The chain is built from TRBV2 and TRBJ1-2; 7 bases are shared with TRBD1. Written as DNA, the CDR3 is TGTGCCAGCAGGCGGACAGGCGCTAACTATGGCTACACCTTC. Its protein product is CASRRTGANYGYTF.